The 2 T cell receptor beta chains in this list originate from one sample, sequenced in a study of identifying expanded T cells in peripheral blood. Sequencing was performed with immunoSEQ multiplex PCR; in TCRdb, only in-frame clones are kept and a portion is missing. The sample lists about 130,000 clones; 80% to 90% were seen once. Sequencing was carried out using blood. The receptors originated from a person aged 18 to 75 in good health.

This clone was observed a single time. This chain links TRBV5-4 with TRBJ2-1, with 7 bases fitting TRBD1. Per germline, CDR1 SGHNT and CDR2 YYREEE (reference sequence). CDR3 length: 13 amino acids. With V trimmed by 2 bases and J by 5 bases, 1 base remained unmatched. The CDR3 reads CASSFQGDNEQFF. The CDR3 DNA follows: TGTGCCAGCAGCTTTCAGGGGGACAATGAGCAGTTCTTC. Looking up the rest from reference TRBV5-4 and TRBJ2-1 gives the full variable domain: ETGVTQSPTHLIKTRGQQVTLRCSSQSGHNTVSWYQQALGQGPQFIFQYYREEENGRGNFPPRFSGLQFPNYSSELNVNALELDDSALYLCASSFQGDNEQFFGPGTRLTVL.

The chain has TRBV7-3 and TRBJ2-2, with no clear D. From germline, CDR1 is SGHTA and CDR2 FQGTGA. The CDR3 sequence is 14 residues long. Trimming shortened V by 1 base and J by 0 bases, and 3 bases separated the two germline ends. CDR3 coding DNA: TGTGCCAGCAGCTTAATCGCGAACACCGGGGAGCTGTTTTTT. This gives the protein CASSLIANTGELFF.